The 31 T cell receptor beta chains below all came from one sample that was sequenced in a study of T cell repertoires in cytomegalovirus infection. What these receptors recognize is not known. Using its own MiXCR run on the reads, TCRdb lists one record per CDR3 protein. The table lists approximately 990,000 distinct CDR3 sequences, less than 40% of them singletons. The specimen comprised cultured CD8+ T cells from PBMCs, sampled from culture after CMV antigen stimulation. Receptors were obtained from a human donor in good health (CMV status not recorded). Some clones in this sample may be carry-over from other donors' samples.

This clonotype came up a few times. This sequence joins TRBV19 and TRBJ2-7; 7 bases are a match to TRBD1. CDR1 is LNHDA and CDR2 is SQIVND in the germline V gene (reference sequence). CDR3 length equals 13 residues. J was trimmed by 0 bases and V by 9 bases; bases with no gene match: 5. The CDR3 DNA is TGTGCCAGACAGGGGTGCCCCTCCTACGAGCAGTACGTC. Translating gives CARQGCPSYEQYV.

There are a few counts of this clonotype. The chain joins TRBV6-1 to TRBJ2-1; the D gene is possibly TRBD1 (6 bases). CDR3 length: 16 residues. Per the germline V gene, CDR1 is MNHNS and CDR2 is SASEGT. V was trimmed by 0 bases and J by 3 bases, leaving 12 bases between them. The CDR3, as DNA: TGTGCCAGCAGTGAAGCCGCAGGGGCCCTCTACAATGAGCAGTTCTTC. Residues: CASSEAAGALYNEQFF.

CDR3 nucleotides: TGTGCCAGCGGAGAAGGGAGCTACGAGCAGTACTTC. Protein: CASGEGSYEQYF. This sequence joins TRBV12-3 or TRBV12-4 and TRBJ2-7; D perhaps matches TRBD2 (5 bases). Trimming shortened V by 8 bases and J by 3 bases, and 11 bases separated the two germline ends. The CDR3 loop spans 12 amino acids.

The rearrangement joins TRBV29-1 to TRBJ2-2, with TRBD2 matching over 8 bases. The trim removed 1 base at V and 9 bases at J, leaving 13 bases unmatched. CDR1 is SQVTM, CDR2 ANQGSEA, per germline. CDR3 length equals 16 residues. CDR3 sequence: CSVEGGLSGGHRELFF. The CDR3 DNA sequence: TGCAGCGTTGAAGGGGGACTAAGCGGGGGCCATAGGGAGCTGTTTTTT.

On this clonotype itself: A much larger clonotype is one base distant, so this may be a read error. DNA for the CDR3: TGTGCCAGCAGCCAAGATCCGGCTGGAGAAGCTTGCTTT. Amino acid sequence: CASSQDPAGEACF. The rearrangement links TRBV3-1 to TRBJ1-1; no reliable D call. CDR3 length: 13 residues. The germline V gene has CDR1 LGHDT and CDR2 YNNKEL (reference sequence).

Turning to this clonotype: The junction and the germline gene differ at one end; a read error may be behind it. The V and J genes are TRBV7-9 and TRBJ2-7; D is possibly TRBD1 (6 bases). The CDR3 runs to 15 residues. CDR1 SEHNR and CDR2 FQNEAQ come from the germline V gene (reference sequence). The CDR3 DNA is TGTGCCAACAGCTCTTCCCGGGACATCTCCTACGAGCAGTACTTC. Translating gives CANSSSRDISYEQYF.

This clonotype was seen more than once but under ten times. Germline is not matched at one junction end, which may reflect a read error. This chain links TRBV7-7 with TRBJ2-1; 10 nucleotides agree with TRBD2. Germline V CDR1 and CDR2: SSHAT, FNYEAQ (reference sequence). CDR3 length equals 16 residues. The CDR3 spells CASSPGSGGPYNEQFF. DNA of the CDR3: TGTGCTAGCAGCCCAGGTAGCGGGGGGCCATACAATGAGCAGTTCTTC.

The sample holds a few counts of this clonotype. The chain has TRBV15 and TRBJ1-5; D gene ambiguous. The V gene lost 0 bases and the J gene lost 0 bases, with 6 bases spanning the gap. The CDR3 has 15 amino acids. In germline, CDR1 is LNHNV, CDR2 YYDKDF (reference sequence). The CDR3 region is CATSRERASNQPQHF. The CDR3 bases are TGTGCCACCAGCAGAGAAAGGGCTAGCAATCAGCCCCAGCATTTT.

This clonotype was observed a few times. The gene calls are TRBV7-9 and TRBJ2-1; tentative D call: TRBD1 (6 bases). The CDR3 has 16 amino acids. Trimming removed 5 bases at V and 0 bases at J, with 14 bases between. CDR1 and CDR2 (germline): SEHNR, FQNEAQ (reference sequence). Here the CDR3 DNA reads TGTGCCAGCAGCGGAGACAGGCCCGGCTCCTACAATGAGCAGTTCTTC. It specifies CASSGDRPGSYNEQFF.

This clonotype was counted only a few times. This rearrangement joins TRBV10-3 to TRBJ2-5, with TRBD1 matching 7 bases. CDR3 length: 15 amino acids. V trimming: 6 bases; J trimming: 3 bases; junction bases outside the gene matches: 10. CDR1 and CDR2 (germline): ENHRY, SYGVKD. Written as DNA, the CDR3 is TGTGCCATCAGGACCCCTGGACAGGCCGAAGAGACCCAGTACTTC. Its protein product is CAIRTPGQAEETQYF.

The gene calls are TRBV7-3 and TRBJ1-1; no clear D. Per germline, CDR1 SGHTA and CDR2 FQGTGA. The CDR3 runs to 12 residues. Trimming shortened V by 6 bases and J by 2 bases, and 7 bases separated the two germline ends. CDR3 amino acids: CASRISNTEAFF. The CDR3 nucleotides read TGTGCCAGCAGGATATCTAACACTGAAGCTTTCTTT.

This clonotype has ten or more counts. V is TRBV7-9 and J is TRBJ2-2; D gene unclear. The length of the CDR3 is 13 residues. From germline, CDR1 is SEHNR and CDR2 FQNEAQ (reference sequence). Between the trimmed V and J ends, which lost 4 bases and 2 bases, there was a span of 5 bases. CDR3 in amino acids: CASSSPNTGELFF. The DNA for the CDR3 is TGTGCCAGCAGCTCTCCAAACACCGGGGAGCTGTTTTTT.

This clonotype was counted at least ten times. The J gene is TRBJ1-6, the V gene TRBV5-1; a weak D match, TRBD1 (6 bases). CDR3 length: 18 residues. Germline V gives CDR1 SGHRS, CDR2 YFSETQ. V lost 5 bases, J lost 0 bases, and 18 bases lay in between. CDR3 sequence reads: CASRLIDRWSSYNSPLHF. The CDR3 nucleotides are TGCGCCAGCAGACTTATCGACAGGTGGAGCTCCTATAATTCACCCCTCCACTTT.

The CDR3 loop is CASSSEAGAFGEQFF. CDR3 DNA sequence: TGTGCCAGCAGTTCCGAAGCGGGGGCCTTTGGGGAGCAGTTCTTC. The gene calls are TRBV6-2 or TRBV6-3 and TRBJ2-1; TRBD2 matches 8 bases. Germline V gives CDR1 MNHEY, CDR2 SVGEGT. V shed 4 bases, J shed 10 bases, and the junction held 12 bases outside the gene matches. The CDR3 has 15 amino acids.

This chain uses TRBV6-1 with TRBJ2-7; D might be TRBD2 (6 bases). The ends were cut back, 5 bases at V and 0 bases at J, with 17 bases in the middle. CDR3 length equals 16 residues. Germline CDR1 MNHNS, CDR2 SASEGT. The CDR3 DNA reads TGTGCCAGCAGTCCGCCAGGAGGGCGGACCTCCTACGAGCAGTACGTC. It codes for CASSPPGGRTSYEQYV.

J is TRBJ1-1 and V is TRBV7-8, with TRBD1 identical over 7 bases. The CDR3 is 17 amino acids. CDR1 SGHVS and CDR2 FQNEAQ come from the germline V gene. Germline trimming cut 6 bases from V and 3 bases from J; bases unmatched to any gene: 16. The CDR3 DNA reads TGTGCCAGCAGGGTTATAGGGGGGGCAGGGGGGGACACTGAAGCTTTCTTT. As protein: CASRVIGGAGGDTEAFF.

In the case of this clonotype: Germline is not matched at one junction end, which may reflect a read error. This chain connects TRBV19 to TRBJ2-7, with TRBD2 identical over 9 bases. Germline values: CDR1 LNHDA, CDR2 SQIVND (reference sequence). The CDR3 length is 14 residues. CDR3 DNA sequence: TGTGCCAGTAGCATAGCGGGGGATGCTTACGAGCAGTACTTC. Protein: CASSIAGDAYEQYF.

The chain combines TRBV6-1 with TRBJ2-3; tentatively, D is TRBD1 (6 bases). V was trimmed by 11 bases and J by 2 bases, leaving 11 bases between them. The CDR3 has 12 residues. Germline CDR1 MNHNS, CDR2 SASEGT. The CDR3 nucleotides are TGTGCCGCAGGGGCCAACACAGATACGCAGTATTTT. Translated: CAAGANTDTQYF.

The chain links TRBV7-2 to TRBJ2-1, with D uncertain. CDR1 and CDR2 (germline): SGHTA, FQGNSA. Trimming left V 7 bases short and J 9 bases short, with 13 bases between. CDR3 length: 12 residues. CDR3 in DNA: TGTGCCAGCACCTGGATGTTGGGTGAGCAGTTCTTC. This sequence encodes CASTWMLGEQFF.

This clonotype was recorded many times. This chain joins TRBV7-6 and TRBJ2-1; 9 bases map to TRBD2. This CDR3 contains 16 residues. Germline V gene sequence: CDR1 SGHVS, CDR2 FNYEAQ. The J segment lost 1 base and the V segment lost 4 bases, leaving 5 bases of the junction unmatched. CDR3 sequence: CASSSPSGASYNEQFF. For the CDR3, the DNA is TGTGCCAGCAGCTCCCCTAGCGGGGCTTCCTACAATGAGCAGTTCTTC. Drawing the rest from reference TRBV7-6 and TRBJ2-1, the complete variable domain is GAGVSQSPRYKVTKRGQDVALRCDPISGHVSLYWYRQALGQGPEFLTYFNYEAQQDKSGLPNDRFSAERPEGSISTLTIQRTEQRDSAMYRCASSSPSGASYNEQFFGPGTRLTVL.

In its sample, this clonotype was seen many times. The J gene is TRBJ2-5, the V gene TRBV11-2, with TRBD1 identical over 8 bases. The CDR3 is made up of 17 amino acids. In germline, CDR1 is SGHAT, CDR2 FQNNGV. Germline trimming cut 3 bases from V and 4 bases from J; bases unmatched to any gene: 13. This CDR3 reads CASSLRAGGAAVETQYF. The CDR3 coding sequence is TGTGCCAGCAGCTTGAGGGCAGGGGGCGCAGCGGTAGAGACCCAGTACTTC.

This chain uses TRBV6-5 with TRBJ1-2; 8 bases match TRBD1. The ends lost 2 bases at V and 6 bases at J; junction bases unmatched: 2. This CDR3 spans 13 amino acids. CDR1 is MNHEY, CDR2 SVGAGI, per germline. The CDR3 reads CASSYAGGNGYTF. Here the CDR3 DNA reads TGTGCCAGCAGTTACGCAGGGGGCAATGGCTACACCTTC.

V is TRBV19 and J is TRBJ1-5, with D perhaps TRBD1 (5 bases). The CDR3 has 15 residues. Trimming stripped 6 bases from V and 2 bases from J, with 14 bases between. Germline CDR1 and CDR2: LNHDA and SQIVND (reference sequence). For the CDR3, the DNA is TGTGCCAGTAGGGATGATCGGGGCGGCAATCAGCCCCAGCATTTT. Encoded protein: CASRDDRGGNQPQHF.

The chain employs TRBV9 and TRBJ2-5; TRBD1 might be the D (7 bases). CDR1 is SGDLS and CDR2 is YYNGEE in the germline V gene. The CDR3 is 15 amino acids. V lost 0 bases and J 0 bases, leaving 9 bases between the germline ends. The CDR3 loop reads CASSVGRGHQETQYF. The CDR3 region has the DNA TGTGCCAGCAGCGTAGGGAGGGGGCACCAAGAGACCCAGTACTTC.

This clonotype has only a few counts. The gene calls are TRBV7-9 and TRBJ2-1; 7 bases are a match to TRBD1. The CDR3 consists of 16 residues. V was pared by 5 bases and J by 2 bases, with 9 bases of the junction left unmatched. Per germline, CDR1 SEHNR and CDR2 FQNEAQ (reference sequence). CDR3 sequence reads: CASSTPRGPAYNEQFF. The CDR3 bases are TGTGCCAGCAGCACCCCAAGGGGGCCAGCCTACAATGAGCAGTTCTTC.

V is TRBV2 and J is TRBJ1-1; TRBD1 matches at 7 bases. V was clipped by 3 bases and J by 5 bases; unmatched bases: 6. Germline loops: CDR1 SNHLY, CDR2 FYNNEI. The CDR3 runs 14 residues. CDR3 sequence reads: CASSEPGGRTEAFF. CDR3 bases: TGTGCCAGCAGTGAGCCAGGGGGAAGAACTGAAGCTTTCTTT.

This clonotype showed up just a few times. J is TRBJ2-7 and V is TRBV27; 10 positions agree with TRBD2. Germline V gene data show CDR1 as MNHEY and CDR2 as SMNVEV (reference sequence). The ends lost 2 bases at V and 0 bases at J; junction bases unmatched: 7. CDR3 length: 17 amino acids. DNA of the CDR3: TGTGCCAGCAGTTTACCCTCCATAGCGGGGGGCTCCTACGAGCAGTACTTC. This codes for CASSLPSIAGGSYEQYF.

This clonotype was observed at least ten times. The chain has TRBV27 and TRBJ2-1, with TRBD2 as a possible D gene (5 bases). The CDR3 has 13 residues. V dropped 6 bases and J dropped 8 bases, with 14 bases sitting between them. Germline V gene sequence: CDR1 MNHEY, CDR2 SMNVEV (reference sequence). CDR3 bases: TGTGCCAGCAGAGACGGGAATTATCATGAGCAGTTCTTC. Its translation is CASRDGNYHEQFF.

This clonotype was counted ten times or more. The chain carries TRBV5-6 and TRBJ2-5; D tentatively reads TRBD1 or TRBD2 (5 bases each). This CDR3 is 16 amino acids long. Trimming removed 4 bases from V and 1 base from J, with 17 bases in between. In germline, CDR1 is SGHDT, CDR2 YYEEEE. CDR3: CASSLPLLGVQETQYF. The CDR3 bases are TGTGCCAGCAGCCTGCCCCTACTGGGGGTCCAAGAGACCCAGTACTTC.

This clonotype was counted between two and nine times. V usage is TRBV7-9 and J usage is TRBJ2-1; no reliable D call. There are 15 residues in the CDR3. Germline values: CDR1 SEHNR, CDR2 FQNEAQ (reference sequence). V gave up 8 bases and J gave up 0 bases, with 14 bases separating them. This CDR3 is CASAHSLSSYNEQFF. CDR3 DNA sequence: TGTGCCAGCGCCCACTCCCTAAGCTCCTACAATGAGCAGTTCTTC.

The chain combines TRBV16 with TRBJ1-1; D might be TRBD1 (6 bases). V was cut by 3 bases and J by 8 bases, with 13 bases left in between. Per the germline V gene, CDR1 is KGHSY and CDR2 is FQNENV. The CDR3 is made up of 13 amino acids. The CDR3 loop reads CASSHATGREAFF. The CDR3 coding sequence is TGTGCCAGCAGCCATGCGACAGGCCGGGAAGCTTTCTTT.